This TCR beta chain is drawn from a study of blood T cell repertoires in COVID-19. Looking at the study overall: COVID-19 samples from acute and convalescent phases originated in the United States, Italy and Spain. PBMCs, B-cell-depleted T cells, or T cells provided the cDNA or gDNA that made up the material.

V shed 2 bases and J 2 bases; nucleotides not matched to a gene: 9. This CDR3 is 17 amino acids long. In germline, CDR1 is MNHEY, CDR2 SMNVEV (reference sequence). Produced via immunoSEQ multiplex PCR; TCRdb's table is partial and in-frame only. The data contain roughly 260,000 clones, about 90% of them singletons. The origin of this receptor is a woman between 45 and 65 years old with acute or convalescent COVID-19. The V and J genes are TRBV27 and TRBJ1-2; 9 bases fit TRBD1. The source material was peripheral blood. The CDR3 region has the DNA TGTGCCAGCAGTTTAGCGGTGGGACAGGGTTTAAACTATGGCTACACCTTC. Translating it yields CASSLAVGQGLNYGYTF.